The following is a TCR beta chain sequence with its context. Its antigen remains unknown. The record originates from a study of shared clonotypes between healthy human individuals. Broader study findings: Non-shared clonotypes displayed generation probabilities falling below those of clonotypes present in all four donors. Clonotype sharing among donors, it was expected, would be affected by sequencing depth.

Assay used: immunoSEQ multiplex PCR; TCRdb lists only in-frame clones, some missing. The data show about 820,000 clones, approximately 92% seen once. CD45RO-negative, CCR7-selected cells formed the naive CD8 fraction, which excluded terminally differentiated effector memory CD45RA+ cells. CDR3 length: 13 amino acids. V shed 6 bases and J shed 5 bases, with 11 bases lying between them. Germline V lookup: CDR1 PRHDT, CDR2 FYEKMQ (reference sequence). The sequenced sample was naive CD8+ T cells sorted from blood. The TCR comes from a man aged 25-45 years in good health. The rearrangement joins TRBV13 to TRBJ2-1; perhaps TRBD2 as D (6 bases). The CDR3 DNA reads as TGTGCCAGCAGATATGGAGGGAACAATGAGCAGTTCTTC. Its translation: CASRYGGNNEQFF.